The 31 T cell receptor beta chains below were found in one sample sequenced in a study of OX40 agonist ivuxolimab in advanced cancers. Some clones are missing from TCRdb's copy, which holds only in-frame ones; the method was immunoSEQ multiplex PCR. The table includes roughly 89,000 clones, about 86% detected once. Specimen: CD4+ or CD8+ T cells sorted from blood, collected in a trial of the OX40 agonist ivuxolimab. All receptors derive from an adult with an advanced solid tumor such as melanoma, head and neck, liver or kidney cancer.

The rearrangement uses TRBV20-1 and TRBJ2-5, with a tentative D call TRBD2 (5 bases). V lost 5 bases, J lost 8 bases, and 9 bases lay in between. The CDR3 is 10 residues long. The germline V gene has CDR1 DFQATT and CDR2 SNEGSKA (reference sequence). The DNA of the CDR3 is TGCAGTGCTGCCGAGGGAACCCAGTACTTC. Translated, it gives CSAAEGTQYF.

V gene TRBV6-6 combines with J gene TRBJ2-1; 7 bases are shared with TRBD1. Germline lookup yields CDR1 MNHNY and CDR2 SVGAGI (reference sequence). The CDR3 has 15 residues. V lost 6 bases to trimming and J lost 4 bases; unmatched junction nucleotides: 9. The CDR3 sequence: CASRRTGTAYNEQFF. CDR3 bases: TGTGCCAGCAGGAGAACCGGGACAGCGTACAATGAGCAGTTCTTC.

The gene calls are TRBV4-1 and TRBJ1-2; D is possibly TRBD1 (6 bases). There are 15 residues in the CDR3. Germline V lookup: CDR1 MGHRA, CDR2 YSYEKL. V lost 0 bases to trimming and J lost 2 bases, with 10 bases between them. CDR3: CASSQDPTGNYGYTF. DNA for the CDR3: TGCGCCAGCAGCCAAGACCCGACAGGAAACTATGGCTACACCTTC.

The chain joins TRBV20-1 to TRBJ1-2; D is ambiguous. The ends were cut back, 6 bases at V and 4 bases at J, with 6 bases in the middle. CDR3 length: 10 residues. CDR1 is DFQATT and CDR2 is SNEGSKA in the germline V gene (reference sequence). In DNA form, the CDR3 reads TGCAGTGCCTTCGGCTATGGCTACACCTTC. It yields the protein CSAFGYGYTF.

Notes on this clone: Other DNA variants within this sample encode the same CDR3. The chain uses TRBV11-3 and TRBJ1-1, with D unresolved. The ends were cut back, 1 base at V and 1 base at J, with 4 bases in the middle. The CDR3 has 13 amino acids. Germline V gene data show CDR1 as SGHNT and CDR2 as YENEEA. CDR3 DNA: TGTGCCAGCAGCTTAGGGGGGAACACTGAAGCTTTCTTT. This translates into CASSLGGNTEAFF. The full variable domain, its missing parts supplied by reference TRBV11-3 and TRBJ1-1, is EAGVVQSPRYKIIEKKQPVAFWCNPISGHNTLYWYLQNLGQGPELLIRYENEEAVDDSQLPKDRFSAERLKGVDSTLKIQPAELGDSAVYLCASSLGGNTEAFFGQGTRLTVV.

This clone has a single count. The J gene is TRBJ1-3, the V gene TRBV2; tentatively, D is TRBD1 (5 bases). The germline V and J ends were trimmed by 6 bases and 3 bases, with 12 bases remaining between them. CDR1 and CDR2 from the germline V gene are SNHLY and FYNNEI. The CDR3 is 14 amino acids. Here the CDR3 DNA reads TGTGCCAGCAGGGGGGTCAGCGGTGGAAACACCATATATTTT. Translating gives CASRGVSGGNTIYF.

This clone was found a few times. The rearrangement uses TRBV6-5 and TRBJ2-7; D is possibly TRBD2 (6 bases). Between the trimmed V and J ends, which lost 6 bases and 5 bases, there was a span of 17 bases. This CDR3 has 14 amino acids. Germline values: CDR1 MNHEY, CDR2 SVGAGI. The CDR3 loop reads CASSPGLQGNEQYF. For the CDR3, the DNA is TGTGCCAGCAGCCCGGGACTCCAAGGGAACGAGCAGTACTTC.

This rearrangement joins TRBV18 to TRBJ2-5; D possibly uses TRBD1 or TRBD2 (5 bases each). V shed 3 bases and J shed 7 bases, with 21 bases lying between them. Looked up from germline, CDR1 is KGHSH and CDR2 is LQKENI. This CDR3 comprises 16 residues. The chain's CDR3 is CASSPYWTRLEGTQYF. CDR3 sequence (DNA): TGTGCCAGCTCACCTTATTGGACACGGCTTGAGGGGACCCAGTACTTC.

This clone was seen only a few times. CDR3 residues: CASSLERQNTEAFF. In DNA form, the CDR3 reads TGTGCCAGCAGCTTAGAACGGCAGAACACTGAAGCTTTCTTT. The V call is TRBV11-2, the J call TRBJ1-1; D is unclear. Trimming took 0 bases from V and 1 from J, leaving 6 bases between them. The CDR3 loop spans 14 amino acids. Germline lookup yields CDR1 SGHAT and CDR2 FQNNGV.

This clone occurred a few times. The chain joins TRBV19 to TRBJ2-3, with 12 bases matching TRBD2. V was pared by 5 bases and J by 14 bases, with 8 bases of the junction left unmatched. Germline V gives CDR1 LNHDA, CDR2 SQIVND (reference sequence). CDR3 length: 13 amino acids. In nucleotides, the CDR3 is TGTGCCAGTAGTGTCAAAAAGACTAGCGGGAGGTATTTT. This encodes CASSVKKTSGRYF.

This clone was found once. The chain joins TRBV27 to TRBJ2-1, with 9 bases aligning to TRBD2. CDR1 is MNHEY and CDR2 is SMNVEV in the germline V gene (reference sequence). V was clipped by 5 bases and J by 6 bases; unmatched bases: 14. The CDR3 is made up of 17 amino acids. In DNA form, the CDR3 reads TGTGCCAGCAGTCGTTCTAGCGGGGCGGGAGGACCCAATGAGCAGTTCTTC. Protein product: CASSRSSGAGGPNEQFF.

V and J are TRBV10-3 and TRBJ1-1; no definite D call. The CDR3 spans 15 residues. The germline V gene encodes CDR1 ENHRY and CDR2 SYGVKD. V shed 3 bases and J shed 1 base, with 12 bases lying between them. CDR3 protein: CAISEYGSGNTEAFF. The CDR3, as DNA: TGTGCCATCAGTGAATACGGGAGTGGGAACACTGAAGCTTTCTTT.

This clone has only one observation. The CDR3 nucleotides read TGCGCCAGCAGCTTGGATGACGTAGCTAACTATGGCTACACCTTC. As protein: CASSLDDVANYGYTF. The chain is built from TRBV5-1 and TRBJ1-2; the D is unclear. Trimming stripped 0 bases from V and 0 bases from J, with 9 bases between. This CDR3 is built from 15 residues. In germline, CDR1 is SGHRS, CDR2 YFSETQ.

The chain links TRBV7-9 to TRBJ2-1, with unresolved D. The CDR3 runs to 15 residues. V dropped 1 base and J dropped 4 bases, with 11 bases sitting between them. The germline CDR1 and CDR2 sequences are SEHNR and FQNEAQ (reference sequence). In DNA form, the CDR3 reads TGTGCCAGCAGCTTAGAGAGAGCACTTTACAATGAGCAGTTCTTC. Encoded protein: CASSLERALYNEQFF.

The chain combines TRBV7-2 with TRBJ2-7; 7 nucleotides agree with TRBD1. CDR1 and CDR2 (germline): SGHTA, FQGNSA. The CDR3 runs to 14 residues. The V segment lost 4 bases and the J segment 5 bases; nucleotides outside the gene matches: 8. The chain's CDR3 is CASSSRQGSDEQYF. Written as DNA, the CDR3 is TGTGCCAGCAGCTCCCGACAGGGTAGCGACGAGCAGTACTTC.

This clone has just a few counts. The chain has TRBV30 and TRBJ1-5; the D gene is possibly TRBD1 (5 bases). Trimming removed 1 base at V and 6 bases at J, with 10 bases between. Germline CDR1 is GTSNPN and CDR2 is SVGIG (reference sequence). This CDR3 has 13 residues. CDR3: CAWSGQGGQPQHF. The CDR3 DNA reads as TGTGCCTGGAGTGGCCAGGGAGGTCAGCCCCAGCATTTT.

The chain is built from TRBV19 and TRBJ1-5; no clear D. CDR1 LNHDA and CDR2 SQIVND come from the germline V gene (reference sequence). The CDR3 sequence is 13 residues long. The ends were cut back, 4 bases at V and 7 bases at J, with 11 bases in the middle. The CDR3 DNA reads as TGTGCCAGTAGTAACTGGGATGGCCAGCCCCAGCATTTT. This encodes CASSNWDGQPQHF.

V usage is TRBV19 and J usage is TRBJ2-1; no reliable D call. V lost 6 bases and J 6 bases, leaving 9 bases between the germline ends. The CDR3 loop spans 12 amino acids. Germline assignment: CDR1 LNHDA and CDR2 SQIVND (reference sequence). The CDR3 DNA reads as TGTGCCAGTAGGGCCAGAGCCAATGAGCAGTTCTTC. Residues: CASRARANEQFF.

The chain employs TRBV7-9 and TRBJ2-7; the match to TRBD1 covers 9 bases. Germline-derived CDR1 and CDR2 are SEHNR and FQNEAQ (reference sequence). V shed 3 bases and J 3 bases; nucleotides not matched to a gene: 3. The CDR3 is made up of 14 amino acids. The CDR3 region has the DNA TGTGCCAGCAGCTTCAGGACAGGGGACTACGAGCAGTACTTC. Its protein product is CASSFRTGDYEQYF.

The chain carries TRBV2 and TRBJ2-5; the D is unclear. Germline-derived CDR1 and CDR2 are SNHLY and FYNNEI. Deletions cut 1 base from V and 4 bases from J, with 7 bases between. The CDR3 loop spans 13 amino acids. The CDR3 coding sequence is TGTGCCAGCAGTGAAGACCAGGCAGAGACCCAGTACTTC. Amino acid sequence: CASSEDQAETQYF.

CDR3 nucleotides: TGTGCCAGCAGTGAACTCGGGCTCAACACTGAAGCTTTCTTT. Translating gives CASSELGLNTEAFF. The chain uses TRBV25-1 and TRBJ1-1; D remains ambiguous. V lost 2 bases and J 2 bases, leaving 9 bases between the germline ends. This CDR3 spans 14 amino acids. Per germline, CDR1 MGHDK and CDR2 SYGVNS.

The table lists this clone with a count of one. The gene calls are TRBV4-2 and TRBJ2-7; TRBD2 matches 7 bases. The CDR3 covers 16 residues. Germline assignment: CDR1 LGHNA and CDR2 YNFKEQ. J was trimmed by 4 bases and V by 0 bases; bases with no gene match: 9. CDR3 nucleotides: TGTGCCAGCAGCCAAGAGGCCAGCGGGACGCTATACGAGCAGTACTTC. Protein product: CASSQEASGTLYEQYF.

V and J are TRBV30 and TRBJ2-5; D unresolved. Judging by the DNA end, TRBJ2-7 fits better; the J call may be wrong. Per the germline V gene, CDR1 is GTSNPN and CDR2 is SVGIG (reference sequence). The CDR3 covers 12 residues. The CDR3 loop reads CAWSVGFYEQYF. For the CDR3, the DNA is TGTGCCTGGAGTGTGGGGTTCTACGAGCAGTACTTC.

The chain couples TRBV5-5 to TRBJ1-5, with unresolved D. V was pared by 1 base and J by 1 base, with 12 bases between. The CDR3 spans 16 residues. Germline CDR1 reads SGHKS; CDR2 reads YYEKEE (reference sequence). CDR3 bases: TGTGCCAGCAGCTTGTTCCCCGGCGGGAGCAATCAGCCCCAGCATTTT. It specifies CASSLFPGGSNQPQHF.

This clone appeared a few times. The chain is built from TRBV7-8 and TRBJ1-2; 7 nucleotides agree with TRBD1. J gave up 4 bases and V 5 bases, and 7 bases lay outside the gene matches. CDR1 and CDR2 (germline): SGHVS, FQNEAQ. The CDR3 has 14 amino acids. The CDR3 DNA is TGTGCCAGCAGCCTAGGGGGCCAGGCCTATGGCTACACCTTC. This translates into CASSLGGQAYGYTF.

The chain has TRBV4-2 and TRBJ2-1; 8 bases align to TRBD1. This CDR3 contains 15 residues. The trim removed 4 bases at V and 5 bases at J, leaving 7 bases unmatched. The germline gives CDR1 LGHNA, CDR2 YNFKEQ. The CDR3, as DNA: TGTGCCAGCAGCCCGCAACCAGGGGGCAACAATGAGCAGTTCTTC. It yields the protein CASSPQPGGNNEQFF.

CDR3 bases: TGTGCCAGCAGCGTGGACAGGGGAGAGCAGTACTTC. This translates into CASSVDRGEQYF. The chain recombines TRBV9 with TRBJ2-7; 9 nucleotides match TRBD1. Germline CDR1 and CDR2: SGDLS and YYNGEE. The CDR3 runs to 12 residues. The ends lost 2 bases at V and 7 bases at J; junction bases unmatched: 1.

The V and J genes are TRBV11-3 and TRBJ1-1; D gene uncertain. V was pared by 5 bases and J by 8 bases, with 15 bases between. This CDR3 contains 13 residues. The germline V gene has CDR1 SGHNT and CDR2 YENEEA. CDR3 amino acids: CASSQSDGMEAFF. CDR3 bases: TGTGCCAGCAGCCAGTCCGACGGCATGGAAGCTTTCTTT.

The chain is built from TRBV15 and TRBJ1-1; D gene unclear. Germline-derived CDR1 and CDR2 are LNHNV and YYDKDF (reference sequence). The CDR3 sequence is 14 residues long. The CDR3 protein is CATPHLGLNTEAFF. CDR3 sequence (DNA): TGTGCTACCCCCCACCTGGGTCTAAACACTGAAGCTTTCTTT.

The chain has TRBV25-1 and TRBJ1-6; 8 bases match TRBD1. Germline V gene data show CDR1 as MGHDK and CDR2 as SYGVNS. The CDR3 runs to 16 residues. J was trimmed by 5 bases and V by 0 bases; bases with no gene match: 3. The CDR3 DNA follows: TGTGCCAGCAGTGAATACCCGGGACAGGATAATTCACCCCTCCACTTT. Translation: CASSEYPGQDNSPLHF.

The J gene is TRBJ1-5, the V gene TRBV11-2; D gene uncertain. V lost 5 bases and J lost 4, with 9 bases in between. The CDR3 totals 13 residues. CDR1 and CDR2 (germline): SGHAT, FQNNGV. As DNA, the CDR3 is TGTGCCAGCAGCCTAAACAGAAATCAGCCCCAGCATTTT. It is translated as CASSLNRNQPQHF.